The 9 T cell receptor beta chains in this list originate from one sample, sequenced in a study of T-cell reconstitution after alpha-beta-depleted transplantation in children. Unique molecular identifiers were used in preparing the TCRbeta library. TCRdb re-derived calls from the PCR reads in MiXCR, one entry per CDR3 protein. The repertoire holds approximately 83,000 distinct CDR3 sequences, with 6.5% to 8.5% as singletons. The sequencing here drew on PBMCs from the stem cell graft donor, taken from the stem cell graft. Receptors originate from a human donor who donated a stem cell graft to a child with congenital amegakaryocytic thrombocytopenia.

At least ten counts were recorded for this clonotype. The genes are TRBV7-9 and TRBJ2-7; no firm D call. The V gene lost 4 bases and the J gene lost 6 bases, with 13 bases spanning the gap. Germline CDR1 SEHNR, CDR2 FQNEAQ (reference sequence). This CDR3 is 13 amino acids long. CDR3 sequence (DNA): TGTGCCAGCAGCTCCGAGTCGTTTGCCGAGCAGTACTTC. Translated, it gives CASSSESFAEQYF.

This clonotype has at least ten counts. This chain joins TRBV28 and TRBJ1-1; a weak D match, TRBD1 (6 bases). Per germline, CDR1 MDHEN and CDR2 SYDVKM. The CDR3 is 15 amino acids. Trimming shortened V by 6 bases and J by 8 bases, and 22 bases separated the two germline ends. The CDR3 sequence: CASRLGGAELSEAFF. The CDR3 nucleotides read TGTGCCAGCAGACTCGGGGGCGCGGAACTGTCCGAAGCTTTCTTT.

Many counts were recorded for this clonotype. The rearrangement uses TRBV29-1 and TRBJ2-7, with D unresolved. This CDR3 is built from 12 residues. V was pared by 4 bases and J by 2 bases, with 9 bases between. Looked up from germline, CDR1 is SQVTM and CDR2 is ANQGSEA. Written as DNA, the CDR3 is TGCAGCGTTGGGTTCTCGACCTACGAGCAGTACTTC. As protein: CSVGFSTYEQYF.

Details on this clonotype: Being one base from a much bigger clone, this may be a read error. The chain links TRBV20-1 to TRBJ2-5, with TRBD2 matching 9 bases. The junction had 9 bases not matched to a gene; V was cut back by 3 bases and J by 1 base. The CDR3 extends over 16 amino acids. CDR1 is DFQATT and CDR2 is SNEGSKA in the germline V gene (reference sequence). CDR3 in amino acids: CSARGLAGLTQETQYF. For the CDR3, the DNA is TGCAGTGCTAGGGGGCTAGCGGGACTGACCCAAGAGACCCAGTACTTC.

This clonotype came up many times. CDR3: CASSQDDFSPLHF. The CDR3 nucleotides read TGCGCCAGCAGCCAAGATGATTTTTCACCCCTCCACTTT. This chain links TRBV4-1 with TRBJ1-6, with no clear D. V was pared by 0 bases and J by 9 bases, with 6 bases between. The germline CDR1 and CDR2 sequences are MGHRA and YSYEKL. The CDR3 loop spans 13 amino acids.

The rearrangement links TRBV7-6 to TRBJ2-1, with D perhaps matching TRBD2 (7 bases). V lost 4 bases and J 9 bases, leaving 22 bases between the germline ends. The germline CDR1 and CDR2 sequences are SGHVS and FNYEAQ. The CDR3 length is 16 residues. CDR3 sequence reads: CASSYVGGRERSEQFF. The DNA of the CDR3 is TGTGCCAGCAGCTACGTCGGGGGGCGGGAACGAAGTGAGCAGTTCTTC. The full variable domain, its missing parts supplied by reference TRBV7-6 and TRBJ2-1, is GAGVSQSPRYKVTKRGQDVALRCDPISGHVSLYWYRQALGQGPEFLTYFNYEAQQDKSGLPNDRFSAERPEGSISTLTIQRTEQRDSAMYRCASSYVGGRERSEQFFGPGTRLTVL.

This clonotype was detected many times. The J gene is TRBJ2-1, the V gene TRBV4-3; 16 nucleotides agree with TRBD2. V was pared by 0 bases and J by 10 bases, with 6 bases of the junction left unmatched. Per germline, CDR1 LGHNA and CDR2 YSLEER. This CDR3 spans 17 amino acids. The chain's CDR3 is CASSQEGLAGGPGEQFF. CDR3 nucleotide sequence: TGCGCCAGCAGCCAAGAGGGACTAGCGGGAGGGCCAGGGGAGCAGTTCTTC.

This clonotype was detected ten times or more. The chain links TRBV4-1 to TRBJ1-6; no clear D. V lost 0 bases to trimming and J lost 13 bases, with 13 bases between them. CDR3 size: 14 residues. Germline lookup yields CDR1 MGHRA and CDR2 YSYEKL. The CDR3 sequence: CASSQDRRDRPLHF. CDR3 nucleotides: TGCGCCAGCAGCCAAGATCGCCGGGATCGCCCCCTCCACTTT.

There are many counts of this clonotype. V is TRBV20-1 and J is TRBJ1-4; 7 nucleotides line up with TRBD1. The J segment lost 3 bases and the V segment lost 3 bases, leaving 7 bases of the junction unmatched. There are 15 residues in the CDR3. Germline-derived CDR1 and CDR2 are DFQATT and SNEGSKA (reference sequence). Written as DNA, the CDR3 is TGCAGTGCTAGTCAAGACGACAGGGCTAATGAAAAACTGTTTTTT. Amino acid sequence: CSASQDDRANEKLFF.